This entry lists 21 T cell receptor beta chains sequenced from one sample in a study of T cell repertoires in cytomegalovirus infection. MiXCR, run by TCRdb on the reads, gives a single entry per CDR3 protein. The sample gives approximately 730,000 distinct CDR3 sequences, roughly 29% of which show up once; approximately 14% is in the top ten. For these receptors, no antigen is known. The sequencing used cultured CD8+ T cells from PBMCs, collected from culture after CMV antigen stimulation. These receptor sequences come from a human donor in good health (CMV status not recorded). Some clones in this sample may be carry-over from other donors' samples.

This clonotype has just one count. The rearrangement links TRBV7-6 to TRBJ2-7; no clear D gene. This CDR3 has 13 residues. CDR1 SGHVS and CDR2 FNYEAQ come from the germline V gene. Between the trimmed V and J ends, which lost 5 bases and 0 bases, there was a span of 8 bases. CDR3 bases: TGTGCCAGCAGCCCCCCTATCTCCTACGAGCAGTACTTC. The encoded protein is CASSPPISYEQYF.

J is TRBJ2-5 and V is TRBV5-6, with D tentatively TRBD2 (5 bases). The V end lost 6 bases, the J end lost 6 bases, and 21 bases lay between the germline ends. Germline loops: CDR1 SGHDT, CDR2 YYEEEE. The length of the CDR3 is 15 residues. CDR3 protein: CASTPGGPGLKTQYF. The CDR3 DNA sequence: TGTGCCAGCACCCCCGGCGGGCCGGGGTTGAAGACCCAGTACTTC. Full variable domain (rest looked up from reference TRBV5-6 and TRBJ2-5): DAGVTQSPTHLIKTRGQQVTLRCSPKSGHDTVSWYQQALGQGPQFIFQYYEEEERQRGNFPDRFSGHQFPNYSSELNVNALLLGDSALYLCASTPGGPGLKTQYFGPGTRLLVL.

This chain links TRBV20-1 with TRBJ2-7; 8 bases match TRBD1. From germline, CDR1 is DFQATT and CDR2 SNEGSKA (reference sequence). The CDR3 covers 15 residues. Trimming at V came to 1 base and at J to 5 bases, leaving 10 bases not matched to a gene. CDR3 nucleotide sequence: TGCAGTGCTAGAGGACCGGGACAGGACATACACGAGCAGTACTTC. It yields the protein CSARGPGQDIHEQYF.

This chain connects TRBV4-3 to TRBJ2-3; 9 bases agree with TRBD2. The V and J ends lost 0 bases and 4 bases, in that order; junction bases with no gene match: 5. This CDR3 is built from 16 residues. Germline loops: CDR1 LGHNA, CDR2 YSLEER. The CDR3 loop is CASSQDLAGGADTQYF. In DNA, the CDR3 is TGCGCCAGCAGCCAAGATCTGGCGGGGGGGGCAGATACGCAGTATTTT.

The chain is built from TRBV12-3 or TRBV12-4 and TRBJ1-1; D gene ambiguous. V was trimmed by 2 bases and J by 5 bases, leaving 18 bases between them. The CDR3 spans 16 residues. The CDR3, as DNA: TGTGCCAGCAGTTTAATGAGCTACGGGGTGGGAACTGAAGCTTTCTTT. This translates into CASSLMSYGVGTEAFF.

This clonotype appeared many times. The rearrangement uses TRBV7-9 and TRBJ1-2, with TRBD1 matching 11 bases. Germline CDR1 is SEHNR and CDR2 is FQNEAQ (reference sequence). The V gene end was trimmed by 7 bases and the J gene end by 7 bases; junction bases not matched to a gene: 5. This CDR3 spans 13 amino acids. CDR3 protein: CASTQDRGLGYTF. CDR3 in DNA: TGTGCCAGCACCCAGGACAGGGGGCTTGGCTACACCTTC.

A remark on this clonotype: A read error may account for a junction end that differs from germline. The genes are TRBV7-7 and TRBJ2-1, with D maybe TRBD1 (6 bases). This CDR3 contains 15 residues. Germline CDR1 is SSHAT and CDR2 is FNYEAQ (reference sequence). The CDR3: CASSPTPDSYNEQFF. Written as DNA, the CDR3 is TGTGCTAGCAGCCCAACACCGGACAGTTACAATGAGCAGTTCTTC.

V usage is TRBV7-6 and J usage is TRBJ2-5; 8 bases line up with TRBD1. Germline assignment: CDR1 SGHVS and CDR2 FNYEAQ. The V gene end was trimmed by 5 bases and the J gene end by 5 bases; junction bases not matched to a gene: 10. The CDR3 extends over 15 amino acids. Here the CDR3 DNA reads TGTGCCAGCAGCCCACGCAGGGGGCCCTCGGAGACCCAGTACTTC. Translated: CASSPRRGPSETQYF.

This rearrangement joins TRBV28 to TRBJ2-1, with D tentatively TRBD2 (6 bases). V lost 7 bases and J 3 bases, leaving 13 bases between the germline ends. The CDR3 totals 14 residues. Germline loops: CDR1 MDHEN, CDR2 SYDVKM. Here the CDR3 DNA reads TGTGCCAGCAAAGGACTAATAAACTACAATGAGCAGTTCTTC. It encodes CASKGLINYNEQFF. The full variable domain, rest sourced from reference TRBV28 and TRBJ2-1, is DVKVTQSSRYLVKRTGEKVFLECVQDMDHENMFWYRQDPGLGLRLIYFSYDVKMKEKGDIPEGYSVSREKKERFSLILESASTNQTSMYLCASKGLINYNEQFFGPGTRLTVL.

The J gene is TRBJ1-1, the V gene TRBV20-1, with a possible D match to TRBD1 (6 bases). The V gene's germline CDR1 is DFQATT and CDR2 SNEGSKA (reference sequence). Trimming removed 1 base from V and 3 bases from J, with 18 bases in between. The CDR3 runs to 16 residues. CDR3 nucleotides: TGCAGTGCTAGAGGAACAGGGAGGGTTTCGCACACTGAAGCTTTCTTT. Protein: CSARGTGRVSHTEAFF.

The sample holds a few counts of this clonotype. The gene calls are TRBV19 and TRBJ1-6, with D perhaps TRBD1 (6 bases). The CDR3 is 16 residues long. The V gene lost 6 bases and the J gene lost 6 bases, with 18 bases spanning the gap. The germline CDR1 and CDR2 sequences are LNHDA and SQIVND (reference sequence). The CDR3 is CASSNKHRDLNSPLHF. CDR3 coding DNA: TGTGCCAGTAGCAATAAGCACAGGGACCTTAATTCACCCCTCCACTTT.

This clonotype was seen a few times. This chain uses TRBV7-6 with TRBJ2-7; D is uncertain. V dropped 1 base and J dropped 3 bases, with 13 bases sitting between them. Germline V gene sequence: CDR1 SGHVS, CDR2 FNYEAQ. The CDR3 is made up of 15 amino acids. The CDR3 DNA is TGTGCCAGCAGCTTAGTAAGGGAACGACGCTACGAGCAGTACTTC. It is translated as CASSLVRERRYEQYF.

This clonotype was found many times. V usage is TRBV6-2 or TRBV6-3 and J usage is TRBJ2-1; D is perhaps TRBD2 (5 bases). Germline values: CDR1 MNHEY, CDR2 SVGEGT. This CDR3 has 18 amino acids. Trimming removed 2 bases from V and 3 bases from J, with 20 bases in between. The CDR3 spells CASSYDSPSRGVYNEQFF. CDR3 bases: TGTGCCAGCAGTTACGACTCCCCTTCTCGGGGTGTCTACAATGAGCAGTTCTTC.

This clonotype appeared many times. V is TRBV7-9 and J is TRBJ1-2; tentative D call: TRBD1 (5 bases). Germline CDR1 is SEHNR and CDR2 is FQNEAQ (reference sequence). The CDR3 runs to 14 residues. Trimming shortened V by 4 bases and J by 3 bases, and 12 bases separated the two germline ends. The CDR3 DNA is TGTGCCAGCAGCTCCGACAGCATGGACTATGGCTACACCTTC. Protein product: CASSSDSMDYGYTF.

The count of this clonotype is one. The chain employs TRBV20-1 and TRBJ1-1, with D possibly matching TRBD1 (6 bases). This CDR3 comprises 13 residues. Looked up from germline, CDR1 is DFQATT and CDR2 is SNEGSKA (reference sequence). V lost 1 base and J 5 bases, leaving 11 bases between the germline ends. CDR3 DNA: TGCAGTGCTAGAGGCAGGGGATGGACTGAAGCTTTCTTT. Translation gives CSARGRGWTEAFF.

Only a few counts were recorded for this clonotype. This sequence joins TRBV27 and TRBJ2-1, with D maybe TRBD1 (6 bases). The CDR3 sequence is 14 residues long. Per germline, CDR1 MNHEY and CDR2 SMNVEV (reference sequence). Trimming removed 9 bases from V and 0 bases from J, with 12 bases in between. The CDR3 sequence is CARGGPSSYNEQFF. The CDR3 DNA reads as TGTGCCAGAGGGGGTCCCAGCTCCTACAATGAGCAGTTCTTC.

This clonotype was seen more than once but under ten times. This chain connects TRBV6-1 to TRBJ2-7; D is possibly TRBD2 (5 bases). There are 14 residues in the CDR3. Trimming pared 6 bases from V and 3 bases from J, leaving 15 bases between. CDR1 and CDR2 from the germline V gene are MNHNS and SASEGT. CDR3 nucleotides: TGTGCCAGCAGACCCGCCGACGGGGACTACGAGCAGTACGTC. Encoded protein: CASRPADGDYEQYV.

The rearrangement links TRBV15 to TRBJ1-4; a possible D gene is TRBD1 (5 bases). The CDR3 has 13 amino acids. V was shortened by 6 bases and J by 2 bases, with 7 bases between the two germline ends. Per germline, CDR1 LNHNV and CDR2 YYDKDF (reference sequence). As DNA, the CDR3 is TGTGCCACCAGATCAGGGACTAATGAAAAACTGTTTTTT. It specifies CATRSGTNEKLFF.

This clonotype showed up just a few times. V gene TRBV27 combines with J gene TRBJ1-6; D gene ambiguous. The germline V and J ends were trimmed by 3 bases and 9 bases, with 6 bases remaining between them. Germline-derived CDR1 and CDR2 are MNHEY and SMNVEV (reference sequence). The CDR3 is 12 amino acids. CDR3 in amino acids: CASSFNGSPLHF. The DNA for the CDR3 is TGTGCCAGCAGTTTTAATGGTTCACCCCTCCACTTT.

The chain is built from TRBV4-1 and TRBJ1-6; D is ambiguous. Trimming removed 1 base from V and 0 bases from J, with 10 bases in between. The V gene's germline CDR1 is MGHRA and CDR2 YSYEKL. The CDR3 has 17 amino acids. DNA for the CDR3: TGCGCCAGCAGCCAAGGCCTGAGTAGCTCCTATAATTCACCCCTCCACTTT. Translated: CASSQGLSSSYNSPLHF.

This clonotype was counted many times. V is TRBV7-2 and J is TRBJ2-2; TRBD2 agrees at 8 bases. J was trimmed by 4 bases and V by 4 bases; bases with no gene match: 2. Germline lookup yields CDR1 SGHTA and CDR2 FQGNSA. The CDR3 runs 14 residues. DNA of the CDR3: TGTGCCAGCAGCTCCGGGACTAGCACCGGGGAGCTGTTTTTT. Its translation is CASSSGTSTGELFF.